This entry features one T cell receptor (beta chain) sequence. No antigen is known for it. CDR1 and CDR2 from the germline V gene are SGHRS and YFSETQ. The germline V and J ends were trimmed by 4 bases and 2 bases, with 12 bases remaining between them. The CDR3 consists of 14 residues. Adult donors, all healthy and HIV-negative, had no recent acute infections or vaccinations. This entry is derived from a study of shared clonotypes between healthy human individuals. Study-level background: Each donor contributed plates that comprised three CD4 naive, three CD4 memory, two CD8 naive and one CD8 memory.

Whole-study findings and limits: Sorted-subset sequencing, rarefaction showed, was incomplete despite large depth. Some clonotypes were shared by all four sorted-subset donors, while others were not shared. The non-shared ones had lower generation probabilities than the shared ones.

Profiled with immunoSEQ multiplex PCR; TCRdb holds only in-frame clones, not every one. The sample lists a few million clones; about nine tenths were seen once. This sequence was found in a man younger than 35 in good health. Some clones in this sample may be carry-over from other donors' samples. The chain combines TRBV5-1 with TRBJ1-2; D perhaps matches TRBD1 (5 bases). The sample consisted of naive CD4+ T cells from PBMCs. Subset reported: CD45RA+ positively selected. The CDR3 is CASSPIDSNYGYTF. As DNA, the CDR3 is TGCGCCAGCAGCCCTATCGACAGCAACTATGGCTACACCTTC.